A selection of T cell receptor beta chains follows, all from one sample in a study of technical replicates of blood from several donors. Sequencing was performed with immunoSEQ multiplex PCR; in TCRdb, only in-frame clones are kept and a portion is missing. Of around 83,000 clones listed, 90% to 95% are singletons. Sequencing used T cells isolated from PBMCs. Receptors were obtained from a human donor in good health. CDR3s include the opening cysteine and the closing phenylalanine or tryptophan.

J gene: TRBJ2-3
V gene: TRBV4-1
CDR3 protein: CASSQRQVRSLGDTDTQYF

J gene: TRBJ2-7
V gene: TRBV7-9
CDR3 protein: CASSTPRGQAYEQYF

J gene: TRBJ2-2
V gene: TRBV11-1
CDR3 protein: CASSFSGGANTGELFF

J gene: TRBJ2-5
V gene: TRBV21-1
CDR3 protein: CASSRDMWETQYF

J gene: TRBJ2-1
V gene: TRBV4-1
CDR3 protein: CASSHVPGIEQFF

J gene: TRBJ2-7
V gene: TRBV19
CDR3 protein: CASSTYGTSGFTYEQYF

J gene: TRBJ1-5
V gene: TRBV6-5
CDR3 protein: CASSSLNGEPQHF

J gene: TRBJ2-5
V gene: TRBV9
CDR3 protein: CASSVGVRGETQYF

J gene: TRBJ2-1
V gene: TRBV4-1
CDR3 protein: CASSQERGTNGEQFF

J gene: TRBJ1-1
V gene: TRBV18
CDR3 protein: CASSPFRGNTEAFF

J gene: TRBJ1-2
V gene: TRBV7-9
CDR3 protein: CASSSPGQGLVGYTF

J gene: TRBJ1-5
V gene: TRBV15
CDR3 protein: CATSRDRVYSNQPQHF

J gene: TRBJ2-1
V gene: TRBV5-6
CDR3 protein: CASSRGQGVLKGNEQFF

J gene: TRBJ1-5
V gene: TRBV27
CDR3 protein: CASSLGGGGQPQHF

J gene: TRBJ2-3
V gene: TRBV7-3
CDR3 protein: CASSSDSNTDTQYF

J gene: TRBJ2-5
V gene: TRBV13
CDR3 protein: CASSPGTGETQYF

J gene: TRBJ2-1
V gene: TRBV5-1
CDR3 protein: CASSSMTGPVSYNEQFF

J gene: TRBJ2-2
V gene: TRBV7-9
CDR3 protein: CASSTHLLAGESSSGELFF

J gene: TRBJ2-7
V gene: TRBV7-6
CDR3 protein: CASSLASGNSYEQYF

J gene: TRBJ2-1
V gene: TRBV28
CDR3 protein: CARLSSYNEQFF

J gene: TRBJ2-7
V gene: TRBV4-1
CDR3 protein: CASSQIPRNKAGSRSPYEQYF

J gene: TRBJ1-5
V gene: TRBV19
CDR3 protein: CASSIGFHQPQHF

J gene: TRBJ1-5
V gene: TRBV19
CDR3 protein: CASSIVSLTGVSGVAGQPQHF

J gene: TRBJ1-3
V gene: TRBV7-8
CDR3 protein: CASSLVDTGDSGNTIYF

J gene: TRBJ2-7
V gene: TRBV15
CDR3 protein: CATSPLRNPAFQYF

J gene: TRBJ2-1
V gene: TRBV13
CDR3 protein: CASGPGGRQDTSYNEQFF

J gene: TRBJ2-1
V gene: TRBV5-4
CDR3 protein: CASSLDGLAHNEQFF

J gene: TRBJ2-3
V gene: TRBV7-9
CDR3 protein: CASSSEVSDTQYF

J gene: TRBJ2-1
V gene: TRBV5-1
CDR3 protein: CASRWTSGYEQFF

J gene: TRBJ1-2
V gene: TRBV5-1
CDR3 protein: CASSLIVMDYGYTF

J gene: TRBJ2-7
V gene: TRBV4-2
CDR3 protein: CASSQRQGVGYEQYF

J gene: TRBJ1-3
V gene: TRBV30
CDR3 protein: CAWTSAGNTIYF

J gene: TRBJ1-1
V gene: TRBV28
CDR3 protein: CASSEQGLEAFF

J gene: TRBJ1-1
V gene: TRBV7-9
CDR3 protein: CASSLEQWNTEAFF

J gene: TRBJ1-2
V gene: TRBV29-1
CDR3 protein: CSVVIRGTGHYGYTF

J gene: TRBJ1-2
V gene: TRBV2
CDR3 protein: CASRTYRGSYGYTF

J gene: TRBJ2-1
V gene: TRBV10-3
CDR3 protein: CAISEGAGMGNEQFF

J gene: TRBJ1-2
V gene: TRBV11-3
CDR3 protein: CASSQGQGGGYTF

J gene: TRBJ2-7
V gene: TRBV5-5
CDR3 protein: CASSLGSGGAYEQYF

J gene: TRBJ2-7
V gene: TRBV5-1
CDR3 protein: CASSLFGTVTYEQYF

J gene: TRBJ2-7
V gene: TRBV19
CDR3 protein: CASSIPGTEYEQYF

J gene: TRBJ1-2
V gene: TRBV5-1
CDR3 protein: CASSPDRGQDYGYTF

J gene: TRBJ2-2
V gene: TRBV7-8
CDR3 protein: CASSHTLFRQGYTGELFF

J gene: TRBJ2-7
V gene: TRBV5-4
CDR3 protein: CASSQGLAGEYEQYF

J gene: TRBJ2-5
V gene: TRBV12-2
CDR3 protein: CASRQRVGVGTETQYF

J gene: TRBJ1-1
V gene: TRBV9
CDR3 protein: CASSVVMQAEAFF

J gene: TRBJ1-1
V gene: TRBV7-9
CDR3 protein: CASSLQGPTEAFF

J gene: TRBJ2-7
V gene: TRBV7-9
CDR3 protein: CASSPQRIRAYEQYF

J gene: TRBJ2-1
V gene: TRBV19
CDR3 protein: CASSIDRDRTYNEQFF

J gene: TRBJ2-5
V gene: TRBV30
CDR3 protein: CAWSEEGFETQYF

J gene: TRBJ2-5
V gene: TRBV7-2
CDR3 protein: CASSLVGGLAGVETQYF

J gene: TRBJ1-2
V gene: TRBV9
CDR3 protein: CASSGGGGQGTNYGYTF

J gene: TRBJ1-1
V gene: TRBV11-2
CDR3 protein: CASSLGTRKYTEAFF

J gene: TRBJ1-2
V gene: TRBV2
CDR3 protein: CASSDGENRGFGYTF

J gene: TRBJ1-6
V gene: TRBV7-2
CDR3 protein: CASSLVQGLRSPLHF

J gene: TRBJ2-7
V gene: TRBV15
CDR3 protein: CATSRGGTGGNEQYF

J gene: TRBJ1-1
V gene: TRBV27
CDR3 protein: CASSLSLRRDRGYTEAFF